The clone carrying this T cell receptor (beta chain) was detected ten times or more. Its antigen is not known. Template material for amplifying TCR beta CDR3 regions consisted of RNA transcripts. First-round RT-PCR of the TCR CDR3 relied on the HTBI primer set. TCRdb re-called the multiplex PCR reads through MiXCR, storing one row per CDR3 protein. Altogether around 340,000 distinct CDR3 sequences are present, approximately 18% being singletons, with the ten largest covering approximately 35%. This specimen belongs to a study of T cells in Graves' hyperthyroidism and ophthalmopathy. Study-wide results and caveats: It was a median about 7.1 months before onset that the model predicted ophthalmopathy.

Germline V gives CDR1 SNHLY, CDR2 FYNNEI. The ends lost 4 bases at V and 10 bases at J; junction bases unmatched: 8. The CDR3 is 14 residues long. The source is a woman aged 30 to 39 with Graves' hyperthyroidism that later progressed to Graves' ophthalmopathy. This chain connects TRBV2 to TRBJ1-4; TRBD1 matches 8 bases. Sequencing input: blood. The CDR3 coding sequence is TGTGCCAGCAGTGGAGGCTACCAGGGGGCAAAACTGTTTTTT. Protein product: CASSGGYQGAKLFF.